The 29 T cell receptor beta chains below were found in one sample sequenced in a study of CD8 T cells in ankylosing spondylitis (dated by TCRdb to about 2017). Library construction relied on 5' RACE. Sequenced using an Illumina HiSeq 2500. The public sequencing data were trimmed at Q25 with fastp and processed into clonotypes with MiXCR by TCRdb, which kept only in-frame beta chains. Every distinct CDR3 protein forms one entry, paired with its most common genes and DNA. The table for this sample lists around 150,000 distinct CDR3 sequences; 11% of them were counted only once. The biggest ten clones account for just under 30% of the sample. The sample was blood, either unsorted or a sorted T cell fraction (not recorded which). These receptors all come from a male donor with ankylosing spondylitis or in good health (not recorded which).

The chain joins TRBV7-2 to TRBJ2-1, with TRBD2 as a possible D gene (5 bases). Germline V lookup: CDR1 SGHTA, CDR2 FQGNSA. The germline V and J ends were trimmed by 5 bases and 5 bases, with 13 bases remaining between them. This CDR3 is built from 14 residues. The CDR3 coding sequence is TGTGCCAGCAGCAAAGGACGGGGTAACAATGAGCAGTTCTTC. This encodes CASSKGRGNNEQFF.

A remark on this clonotype: At one boundary the junction diverges from the germline segment, which might be a read error. The chain couples TRBV28 to TRBJ1-2; tentatively, D is TRBD1 (5 bases). The CDR3 contains 12 residues. Germline CDR1 reads MDHEN; CDR2 reads SYDVKM. CDR3 loop: CASSGTAYAYTF. The CDR3 DNA follows: TGTGCCAGCAGTGGGACGGCTTATGCCTACACCTTC.

This clonotype was picked up a small number of times. The chain employs TRBV7-8 and TRBJ1-1, with D hard to call. The V end was cut by 4 bases, the J end by 1 base, with 10 bases between. CDR1 is SGHVS, CDR2 FQNEAQ, per germline. This CDR3 comprises 14 residues. The CDR3 nucleotides are TGTGCCAGCAGCTCAGCGGTGGGGAACACTGAAGCTTTCTTT. Amino acids: CASSSAVGNTEAFF. Filled out from reference TRBV7-8 and TRBJ1-1, the complete variable domain reads GAGVSQSPRYKVAKRGQDVALRCDPISGHVSLFWYQQALGQGPEFLTYFQNEAQLDKSGLPSDRFFAERPEGSVSTLKIQRTQQEDSAVYLCASSSAVGNTEAFFGQGTRLTVV.

This sequence joins TRBV7-9 and TRBJ1-3; unclear D gene. Between the trimmed V and J ends, which lost 6 bases and 0 bases, there was a span of 12 bases. Per germline, CDR1 SEHNR and CDR2 FQNEAQ (reference sequence). The CDR3 is 15 amino acids. The CDR3 region has the DNA TGTGCCAGCAGGAAAACAGCGAGCTCTGGAAACACCATATATTTT. This codes for CASRKTASSGNTIYF. Filled out from reference TRBV7-9 and TRBJ1-3, the complete variable domain reads DTGVSQNPRHKITKRGQNVTFRCDPISEHNRLYWYRQTLGQGPEFLTYFQNEAQLEKSRLLSDRFSAERPKGSFSTLEIQRTEQGDSAMYLCASRKTASSGNTIYFGEGSWLTVV.

Many counts were recorded for this clonotype. The chain joins TRBV10-3 to TRBJ2-1, with D possibly being TRBD1 or TRBD2 (6 bases each). The V end was cut by 6 bases, the J end by 6 bases, with 15 bases between. CDR3 size: 14 residues. From germline, CDR1 is ENHRY and CDR2 SYGVKD. The CDR3 here is CAISGGQGINEQFF. CDR3 sequence (DNA): TGTGCCATCAGCGGGGGACAAGGGATCAATGAGCAGTTCTTC.

This clonotype was counted at least ten times. This rearrangement joins TRBV6-1 to TRBJ2-1, with 9 bases lining up with TRBD1. CDR1 is MNHNS and CDR2 is SASEGT in the germline V gene. Losses at the gene ends were 3 bases for V and 8 bases for J; bases not matched to a gene: 11. CDR3 length equals 16 residues. CDR3 in amino acids: CASSEELTGGRDEQFF. In DNA, the CDR3 is TGTGCCAGCAGTGAGGAGCTGACAGGGGGTAGGGATGAGCAGTTCTTC.

This clonotype appeared a few times. The rearrangement joins TRBV14 to TRBJ2-1, with 14 bases matching TRBD2. J lost 10 bases, V lost 6 bases, and 11 bases had no gene match. CDR1 and CDR2 (germline): SGHDN, FVKESK. The length of the CDR3 is 16 residues. The CDR3 region has the DNA TGTGCCAGCAGACTGGGTGGGACTAGCGGGAGTCCGGAGCAGTTCTTC. The encoded protein is CASRLGGTSGSPEQFF.

This clonotype was seen ten or more times. CDR3 protein: CASSADDSANYGYTF. The CDR3, as DNA: TGTGCCAGCAGCGCCGATGACAGCGCCAACTATGGCTACACCTTC. This rearrangement joins TRBV2 to TRBJ1-2; weak D call: TRBD1 (5 bases). The length of the CDR3 is 15 residues. The V gene's germline CDR1 is SNHLY and CDR2 FYNNEI. Trimming cost V 6 bases and J 2 bases, with 16 bases left between them.

This clonotype was seen only a few times. The rearrangement links TRBV7-9 to TRBJ2-1, with no clear D. Germline V gives CDR1 SEHNR, CDR2 FQNEAQ (reference sequence). This CDR3 contains 14 residues. The V gene lost 2 bases and the J gene lost 8 bases, with 13 bases spanning the gap. CDR3 nucleotides: TGTGCCAGCAGCTTAATGGCTCCGAGCGATGAGCAGTTCTTC. This sequence encodes CASSLMAPSDEQFF.

This clonotype has ten or more counts. V is TRBV10-2 and J is TRBJ1-3; D is perhaps TRBD1 (6 bases). CDR1 and CDR2 from the germline V gene are WSHSY and SAAADI. The CDR3 extends over 13 amino acids. Trimming took off 6 bases at V and 4 bases at J, with 10 bases between the two ends. The CDR3 spells CASSRGTGNTIYF. In DNA form, the CDR3 reads TGCGCCAGCAGCAGGGGAACGGGAAACACCATATATTTT.

There are many counts of this clonotype. The V call is TRBV12-3 or TRBV12-4, the J call TRBJ2-3; 8 bases line up with TRBD2. J lost 5 bases, V lost 3 bases, and 7 bases had no gene match. This CDR3 contains 15 residues. In DNA form, the CDR3 reads TGTGCCAGCAGTTTCGCGCGGGGGGCCCGAGATACGCAGTATTTT. Translated: CASSFARGARDTQYF.

This clonotype appeared a few times. The chain combines TRBV12-3 or TRBV12-4 with TRBJ2-5; D perhaps matches TRBD2 (5 bases). Trimming stripped 2 bases from V and 4 bases from J, with 8 bases between. This CDR3 is built from 13 residues. The CDR3 DNA sequence: TGTGCCAGCAGTTTAAAGAGGGTAGAGACCCAGTACTTC. Translating it yields CASSLKRVETQYF.

This clonotype showed up many times. The chain uses TRBV12-3 or TRBV12-4 and TRBJ2-5; 8 bases are shared with TRBD2. CDR3 length: 13 amino acids. Losses at the gene ends were 7 bases for V and 6 bases for J; bases not matched to a gene: 7. The CDR3 nucleotides read TGTGCCAGCACCATTAGCGGGATTAAGACCCAGTACTTC. Protein sequence: CASTISGIKTQYF.

This clonotype was found many times. The chain has TRBV10-3 and TRBJ1-5; 7 bases map to TRBD1. The CDR3 spans 15 residues. Trimming took 2 bases from V and 2 from J; bases not matched to a gene: 3. Germline values: CDR1 ENHRY, CDR2 SYGVKD. This CDR3 is CAISEQGTGNQPQHF. The DNA of the CDR3 is TGTGCCATCAGTGAGCAAGGGACAGGCAATCAGCCCCAGCATTTT.

A note on this clonotype: With a much larger clone just one base away, this may be a read error. The chain uses TRBV5-6 and TRBJ2-2, with 9 nucleotides matching TRBD1. The CDR3 loop spans 15 amino acids. Germline values: CDR1 SGHDT, CDR2 YYEEEE. Trimming cost V 4 bases and J 5 bases; bases outside gene matches: 6. The CDR3 sequence: CASSLGQGWTGELFF. The DNA of the CDR3 is TGTGCCAGCAGCCTCGGACAGGGGTGGACCGGGGAGCTGTTTTTT.

The V and J genes are TRBV5-8 and TRBJ2-6; D gene unclear. The CDR3 has 17 residues. Germline V lookup: CDR1 SGHTS, CDR2 YDEGEE. V dropped 4 bases and J dropped 0 bases, with 14 bases sitting between them. Here the CDR3 DNA reads TGTGCCAGCAGCCCCCTTAGTAGGAGCTCTGGGGCCAACGTCCTGACTTTC. Amino acid sequence: CASSPLSRSSGANVLTF.

This clonotype has ten or more counts. The chain uses TRBV20-1 and TRBJ2-5; D is unclear. V lost 3 bases and J lost 5, with 7 bases in between. The CDR3 loop spans 11 amino acids. The germline gives CDR1 DFQATT, CDR2 SNEGSKA (reference sequence). CDR3 DNA: TGCAGTGCTAGGAGGTCGGAGACCCAGTACTTC. The encoded protein is CSARRSETQYF.

The table lists this clonotype with many counts. The rearrangement uses TRBV4-1 and TRBJ2-7, with 7 bases matching TRBD1. Trimming took 2 bases from V and 5 from J; bases not matched to a gene: 9. This CDR3 spans 15 amino acids. The germline V gene has CDR1 MGHRA and CDR2 YSYEKL. For the CDR3, the DNA is TGCGCCAGCAGCCAATTAGGGACAGCCGCGAACGAGCAGTACTTC. Its translation: CASSQLGTAANEQYF.

This clonotype was seen only a few times. A much larger clone differs by one base, so this may be a read error. This sequence joins TRBV29-1 and TRBJ2-5; 9 bases are a match to TRBD1. Germline CDR1 is SQVTM and CDR2 is ANQGSEA. The CDR3 sequence is 14 residues long. This CDR3 is CSVEKTGGREAQYF. As DNA, the CDR3 is TGCAGCGTTGAAAAGACAGGGGGTCGAGAGGCCCAGTACTTC. Full variable domain (outside the CDR3, taken from reference TRBV29-1 and TRBJ2-5): SAVISQKPSRDICQRGTSLTIQCQVDSQVTMMFWYRQQPGQSLTLIATANQGSEATYESGFVIDKFPISRPNLTFSTLTVSNMSPEDSSIYLCSVEKTGGREAQYFGPGTRLLVL.

This clonotype was recorded many times. This sequence joins TRBV12-3 or TRBV12-4 and TRBJ1-4, with D tentatively TRBD1 (6 bases). With 5 bases removed from V and 8 bases from J, the gap between germline ends came to 15 bases. CDR3 length: 14 amino acids. CDR3 loop: CASSVDRVREKLFF. As DNA, the CDR3 is TGTGCCAGCAGTGTGGACAGAGTACGGGAAAAACTGTTTTTT.

This clonotype was seen more than once but under ten times. The chain carries TRBV5-6 and TRBJ1-2, with D perhaps TRBD1 (6 bases). CDR1 is SGHDT, CDR2 YYEEEE, per germline. V lost 0 bases to trimming and J lost 8 bases, with 17 bases between them. This CDR3 comprises 15 residues. Here the CDR3 DNA reads TGTGCCAGCAGCTTGGGAGACAGGAGGTACGGCGGCTACACCTTC. Translation gives CASSLGDRRYGGYTF.

This clonotype was counted at least ten times. The chain is built from TRBV5-1 and TRBJ2-7, with 8 positions matching TRBD1. CDR3 length: 16 residues. CDR1 and CDR2 from the germline V gene are SGHRS and YFSETQ. After removal of 4 bases from V and 5 bases from J, the junction contained 14 bases not matched to a gene. CDR3 DNA: TGCGCCAGCAGCCGAGCCAGACAGGGGCTGAGCGACGAGCAGTACTTC. Encoded protein: CASSRARQGLSDEQYF.

This clonotype was seen ten or more times. V usage is TRBV29-1 and J usage is TRBJ2-5, with D possibly called TRBD1 or TRBD2 (5 bases each). The V end was cut by 4 bases, the J end by 6 bases, with 15 bases between. CDR1 is SQVTM and CDR2 is ANQGSEA in the germline V gene. The CDR3 sequence is 13 residues long. In DNA form, the CDR3 reads TGCAGCGTTGCTGTGGGGGATAGCCAGACCCAGTACTTC. It codes for CSVAVGDSQTQYF. The full variable domain, in which reference TRBV29-1 and TRBJ2-5 provide the parts outside the CDR3, is SAVISQKPSRDICQRGTSLTIQCQVDSQVTMMFWYRQQPGQSLTLIATANQGSEATYESGFVIDKFPISRPNLTFSTLTVSNMSPEDSSIYLCSVAVGDSQTQYFGPGTRLLVL.

This clonotype was counted many times. The rearrangement joins TRBV24-1 to TRBJ1-3, with D perhaps TRBD1 (5 bases). The CDR3 has 16 amino acids. Germline CDR1 KGHDR, CDR2 SFDVKD. V lost 1 base and J 0 bases, leaving 9 bases between the germline ends. The CDR3 nucleotides read TGTGCCACCAGTGATTTAGGGGTTCACTCTGGAAACACCATATATTTT. It translates to CATSDLGVHSGNTIYF.

This clonotype was seen repeatedly, ten times or more. The chain combines TRBV15 with TRBJ1-4; 9 bases are a match to TRBD1. This CDR3 spans 16 amino acids. The V gene end was trimmed by 1 base and the J gene end by 7 bases; junction bases not matched to a gene: 7. CDR1 is LNHNV and CDR2 is YYDKDF in the germline V gene (reference sequence). The CDR3 sequence: CATSRATGGAAEKLFF. The CDR3 bases are TGTGCCACCAGCAGAGCGACAGGGGGAGCAGCTGAAAAACTGTTTTTT.

The table lists this clonotype with many counts. The J gene is TRBJ1-1, the V gene TRBV5-1, with a weak D call TRBD1 (5 bases). CDR3 length equals 14 residues. V lost 0 bases to trimming and J lost 7 bases, with 13 bases between them. CDR1 is SGHRS, CDR2 YFSETQ, per germline. The CDR3 DNA reads TGCGCCAGCAGCTTGGCCGGGGCGGGGGATGAAGCTTTCTTT. It translates to CASSLAGAGDEAFF.

Ten or more counts support this clonotype. V and J are TRBV27 and TRBJ2-5, with D uncertain. The CDR3 is 15 amino acids. V was trimmed by 0 bases and J by 2 bases, leaving 10 bases between them. The germline CDR1 and CDR2 sequences are MNHEY and SMNVEV (reference sequence). DNA for the CDR3: TGTGCCAGCAGTTTATCTTATCAGTTACAAGAGACCCAGTACTTC. It yields the protein CASSLSYQLQETQYF.

The table lists this clonotype with a few counts. V is TRBV6-1 and J is TRBJ2-7, with TRBD2 as a possible D gene (6 bases). The CDR3 is 12 residues long. CDR1 and CDR2 from the germline V gene are MNHNS and SASEGT. The V gene lost 8 bases and the J gene lost 4 bases, with 12 bases spanning the gap. CDR3 sequence (DNA): TGTGCCAGCCGAGGAGGGCAATACGAGCAGTACTTC. Encoded protein: CASRGGQYEQYF.

This clonotype was seen ten or more times. Sequence at one end of the junction differs from germline and may be a read error. The rearrangement uses TRBV5-1 and TRBJ2-1, with 13 bases that match TRBD2. The CDR3 runs to 16 residues. Germline V gene data show CDR1 as SGHRS and CDR2 as YFSETQ. This CDR3 reads CASSRTSGSSYNEQFF. CDR3 in DNA: TGTGCCAGCAGTAGGACTAGCGGGAGCTCCTACAATGAGCAGTTCTTC.